This T cell receptor (beta chain) was sequenced during a study of blood T cell repertoires in COVID-19. For the study at large: PBMCs, B-cell-depleted T cells, or T cells were the source of the cDNA or gDNA that made up the material.

This table comes from immunoSEQ multiplex PCR, and its TCRdb copy is limited to in-frame clones, with some not included. In the table there are a few hundred thousand clones, 80% to 90% of which are singletons. Germline assignment: CDR1 SGHNT and CDR2 YYREEE (reference sequence). This CDR3 comprises 15 residues. The V segment lost 2 bases and the J segment 0 bases; nucleotides outside the gene matches: 4. Symptom resolution, clearance, or two negative PCRs marked the recovered donors of Cohort 3. Sequencing input: PBMCs or T cells enriched from blood (not recorded which). The chain is built from TRBV5-4 and TRBJ2-7; the match to TRBD1 covers 8 bases. The receptor was derived from a woman aged 50 to 60 who had recovered from COVID-19. The chain's CDR3 is CASSFRQGNSYEQYF. CDR3 bases: TGTGCCAGCAGCTTCAGACAGGGGAACTCCTACGAGCAGTACTTC.